This T cell receptor beta chain originates from a study of CD8 T cells in ankylosing spondylitis (dated by TCRdb to 2015 to 2018). Background on the whole study: T cell receptor beta repertoires were profiled in healthy donors and ankylosing spondylitis patients so that disease-linked TCR variants could be found. The whole study cohort included 95 to 130 healthy donors and around 24 ankylosing spondylitis patients. Samples of peripheral blood were taken, and for ankylosing spondylitis patients, synovial fluid was collected as well. What the research found in general, with its limitations: In peripheral blood, the disease-linked clones were found at relatively low frequencies and had a CD8+ phenotype. A TCR beta motif of 7 or 8 highly homologous amino acid variants appeared characteristic of blood from ankylosing spondylitis patients. Significant enrichment of the disease-linked clones was reported in matched synovial fluid samples from ankylosing spondylitis patients. Some TCR beta motif variants had previously been reported in synovial fluid and blood of reactive arthritis patients, which suggested common disease-initiation mechanisms.

The cysteine opens and the phenylalanine closes a CDR3 of 16 amino acids. Left in the record is the CDR3 DNA by itself, 48 bases read in frame from the first base. V was cut back by 1 base and J by 7 bases, leaving a gap of 20 bases between them. CDR1 and CDR2, looked up from the germline V gene, are LGHNA and YNFKEQ. To note about this clonotype: Its antigen remains undetermined. A much larger clone differs by one base, so this may be a read error.

Instrument on record: Illumina HiSeq 2500. Quantitative 5'-RACE with molecular barcodes was the method used to prepare the TCR beta libraries. The study's own analysis went as follows. A new computational method, built on a probabilistic model of VDJ rearrangement, was used to identify disease-linked TCR variants. TCRdb itself trimmed the public reads at Q25 with fastp, ran MiXCR and retained productive beta chains. Rows are unified per CDR3 protein, each entry keeping the most common DNA and genes. In this record, the V and J calls reflect TCRdb's handling and not the investigators' own analysis. For this sample there are about 200,000 distinct CDR3 sequences; 9.5% to 15% appear just once. The ten top clones hold approximately 15% of the sample.

The rearrangement joined TRBV4-2 to TRBJ2-7; confidence is insufficient to name the D gene. The TCR was taken from a male donor with ankylosing spondylitis or in good health (not recorded which). Sequenced: blood, either unsorted or a sorted T cell fraction (not recorded which). The DNA reads TGTGCCAGCAGCCAAGGGGAACTTGACTCTTTGGGGGAGCAGTACTTC. It encodes CASSQGELDSLGEQYF.